This is a list of T cell receptor beta chains from one sample in a study of T-cell reconstitution after alpha-beta-depleted transplantation in children. MiXCR, applied by TCRdb to the PCR reads, yields one record per CDR3 protein. The sample yields under 250,000 distinct CDR3 sequences, about 7% seen once. Sequencing was performed on PBMCs, taken before TCRalphabeta/CD19-depleted stem cell transplant. The source is a boy aged 2 to 10 with acute lymphoblastic leukemia, due to receive a stem cell transplant. Both conserved end residues are part of each CDR3. Each record gives: J gene, V gene, CDR3 protein.

J gene: TRBJ2-1; V gene: TRBV5-1; CDR3 protein: CASSLPASEVAGEQFF
J gene: TRBJ2-1; V gene: TRBV6-2/TRBV6-3; CDR3 protein: CASSYSNPSGGPNEQFF
J gene: TRBJ2-7; V gene: TRBV6-1; CDR3 protein: CASSLLAGKLYEQYF
J gene: TRBJ1-2; V gene: TRBV28; CDR3 protein: CASRIQGNGYTF
J gene: TRBJ2-2; V gene: TRBV30; CDR3 protein: CAWSKDRGRTGELFF
J gene: TRBJ1-5; V gene: TRBV16; CDR3 protein: CASSRDRGYGQPQHF
J gene: TRBJ2-1; V gene: TRBV20-1; CDR3 protein: CSATDRGLGREEQFF
J gene: TRBJ2-3; V gene: TRBV28; CDR3 protein: CASSPPRRNTQYF
J gene: TRBJ1-1; V gene: TRBV27; CDR3 protein: CASSPRTGEAFF
J gene: TRBJ2-7; V gene: TRBV4-3; CDR3 protein: CASSQYSMSGSEQYF
J gene: TRBJ2-2; V gene: TRBV4-3; CDR3 protein: CASSQDEVNRGNTGELFF
J gene: TRBJ1-2; V gene: TRBV29-1; CDR3 protein: CSVEEGPAAGYTF
J gene: TRBJ2-4; V gene: TRBV4-1; CDR3 protein: CASSHTEAEKNIQYF
J gene: TRBJ2-7; V gene: TRBV2; CDR3 protein: CASMRTSESYEQYF
J gene: TRBJ2-5; V gene: TRBV10-2; CDR3 protein: CASSSRSPGAEETQYF
J gene: TRBJ2-1; V gene: TRBV7-9; CDR3 protein: CASSSQTGGFNEQFF
J gene: TRBJ2-7; V gene: TRBV7-8; CDR3 protein: CASSQSGATYEQYF
J gene: TRBJ2-1; V gene: TRBV9; CDR3 protein: CASSATGKQGIGEQFF
J gene: TRBJ1-1; V gene: TRBV5-1; CDR3 protein: CASSFPGTAIMNTEAFF
J gene: TRBJ1-2; V gene: TRBV14; CDR3 protein: CASSHRGAYGYTF
J gene: TRBJ2-1; V gene: TRBV5-5; CDR3 protein: CASSLDRLGVGEQFF
J gene: TRBJ2-1; V gene: TRBV27; CDR3 protein: CASKSRVIYPSNEQFF
J gene: TRBJ1-6; V gene: TRBV4-3; CDR3 protein: CASGPARHNSPLHF
J gene: TRBJ1-2; V gene: TRBV24-1; CDR3 protein: CATSDTGILTF
J gene: TRBJ2-7; V gene: TRBV6-2/TRBV6-3; CDR3 protein: CASRLAGGPFGEQYF
J gene: TRBJ1-5; V gene: TRBV12-3/TRBV12-4; CDR3 protein: CASRSHRASNQPQHF
J gene: TRBJ1-1; V gene: TRBV6-2/TRBV6-3; CDR3 protein: CAANGGNTEAFF
J gene: TRBJ2-6; V gene: TRBV29-1; CDR3 protein: CSVVGTGANVLTF
J gene: TRBJ2-3; V gene: TRBV5-5; CDR3 protein: CASSLRGPSNTDTQYF
J gene: TRBJ2-7; V gene: TRBV7-9; CDR3 protein: CASSSSGDGSYEQYF
J gene: TRBJ1-1; V gene: TRBV7-9; CDR3 protein: CASSPGRTELRTEAFF
J gene: TRBJ1-5; V gene: TRBV12-3/TRBV12-4; CDR3 protein: CASSLRTGIGPNQPQHF
J gene: TRBJ2-1; V gene: TRBV7-2; CDR3 protein: CASSRGHPASSYNEQFF
J gene: TRBJ2-6; V gene: TRBV7-2; CDR3 protein: CASSKTGTGANVLTF
J gene: TRBJ2-5; V gene: TRBV7-9; CDR3 protein: CASSLDPGRETQYF
J gene: TRBJ2-1; V gene: TRBV12-3/TRBV12-4; CDR3 protein: CASSFNRGWKNEQFF
J gene: TRBJ1-6; V gene: TRBV7-8; CDR3 protein: CASSPDGPQGFSPLHF
J gene: TRBJ2-1; V gene: TRBV5-5; CDR3 protein: CASSRQGYNEQFF
J gene: TRBJ2-1; V gene: TRBV11-2; CDR3 protein: CASSLDPQGPKNEQFF
J gene: TRBJ2-5; V gene: TRBV7-9; CDR3 protein: CASSLGQARETQYF
J gene: TRBJ2-4; V gene: TRBV7-2; CDR3 protein: CASGPIPVQYF
J gene: TRBJ1-5; V gene: TRBV28; CDR3 protein: CASSKDRGQGQPQHF
J gene: TRBJ2-1; V gene: TRBV12-3/TRBV12-4; CDR3 protein: CASSTPSGLYNEQFF
J gene: TRBJ1-5; V gene: TRBV3-1; CDR3 protein: CAAGGGGNQPQHF
J gene: TRBJ2-3; V gene: TRBV7-2; CDR3 protein: CASSSRLAGTDTQYF
J gene: TRBJ2-2; V gene: TRBV7-2; CDR3 protein: CASMVRGRLFF
J gene: TRBJ2-7; V gene: TRBV28; CDR3 protein: CASIDDLTYEQYF
J gene: TRBJ2-2; V gene: TRBV5-1; CDR3 protein: CASSYSSGGAFGELFF
J gene: TRBJ1-6; V gene: TRBV5-1; CDR3 protein: CASSLATGSSSPLHF
J gene: TRBJ2-7; V gene: TRBV7-9; CDR3 protein: CASSSDASSYEQYF
J gene: TRBJ2-1; V gene: TRBV10-3; CDR3 protein: CATRFGTSGRGSYNEQFF
J gene: TRBJ2-1; V gene: TRBV12-3/TRBV12-4; CDR3 protein: CASAGQAYNEQFF
J gene: TRBJ1-4; V gene: TRBV27; CDR3 protein: CASTGGTNEKLFF
J gene: TRBJ2-5; V gene: TRBV20-1; CDR3 protein: CSARGRTGEETQYF
J gene: TRBJ2-2; V gene: TRBV20-1; CDR3 protein: CSARDTGVDTGELFF
J gene: TRBJ2-1; V gene: TRBV12-3/TRBV12-4; CDR3 protein: CASSSRLAGGHEQFF
J gene: TRBJ2-3; V gene: TRBV12-5; CDR3 protein: CASAREGIDTQYF
J gene: TRBJ2-5; V gene: TRBV6-2/TRBV6-3; CDR3 protein: CASSYQGQLRYQETQYF